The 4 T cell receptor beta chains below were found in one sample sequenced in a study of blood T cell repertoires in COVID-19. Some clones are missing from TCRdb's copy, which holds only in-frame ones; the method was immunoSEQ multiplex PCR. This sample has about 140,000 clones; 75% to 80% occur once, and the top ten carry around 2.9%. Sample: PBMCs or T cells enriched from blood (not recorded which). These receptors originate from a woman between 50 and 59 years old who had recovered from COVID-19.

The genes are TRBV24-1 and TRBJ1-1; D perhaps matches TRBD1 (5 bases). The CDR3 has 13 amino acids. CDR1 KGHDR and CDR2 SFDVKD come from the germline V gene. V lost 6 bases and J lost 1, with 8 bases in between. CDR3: CATSLGGNTEAFF. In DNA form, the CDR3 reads TGTGCCACCAGTCTGGGGGGGAACACTGAAGCTTTCTTT.

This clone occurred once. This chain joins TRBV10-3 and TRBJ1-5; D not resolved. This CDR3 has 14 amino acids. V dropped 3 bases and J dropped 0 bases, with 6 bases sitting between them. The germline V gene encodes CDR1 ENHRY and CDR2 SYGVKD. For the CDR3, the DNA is TGTGCCATCAGTGATGAGTATAGCAATCAGCCCCAGCATTTT. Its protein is CAISDEYSNQPQHF.

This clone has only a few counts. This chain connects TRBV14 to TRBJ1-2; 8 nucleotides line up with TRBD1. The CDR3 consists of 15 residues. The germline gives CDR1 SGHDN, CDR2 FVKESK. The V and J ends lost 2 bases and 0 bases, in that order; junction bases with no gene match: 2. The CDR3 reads CASSQQGATNYGYTF. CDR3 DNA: TGTGCCAGCAGCCAACAGGGGGCCACTAACTATGGCTACACCTTC.

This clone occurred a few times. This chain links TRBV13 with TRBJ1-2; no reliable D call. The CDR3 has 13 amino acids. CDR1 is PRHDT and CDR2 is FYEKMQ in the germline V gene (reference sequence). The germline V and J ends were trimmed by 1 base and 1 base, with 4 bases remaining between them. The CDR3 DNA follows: TGTGCCAGCAGCTTAGAACTTAACTATGGCTACACCTTC. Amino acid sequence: CASSLELNYGYTF.